The 10 T cell receptor beta chains below were found in one sample sequenced in a study of blood T cell repertoires in COVID-19. Produced via immunoSEQ multiplex PCR; TCRdb's table is partial and in-frame only. The profile shows 90,000 to 100,000 clones, roughly nine tenths of them singletons. Sequencing input: peripheral blood. These receptors originate from a woman in her sixties with COVID-19, enrolled during active disease.

The chain couples TRBV7-9 to TRBJ2-3, with D possibly TRBD1 on 5 matching bases. Germline V lookup: CDR1 SEHNR, CDR2 FQNEAQ (reference sequence). Trimming removed 0 bases at V and 0 bases at J, with 7 bases between. This CDR3 spans 15 amino acids. The CDR3, as DNA: TGTGCCAGCAGCTTAGCCAGGGTGAGCACAGATACGCAGTATTTT. This translates into CASSLARVSTDTQYF.

V gene TRBV27 combines with J gene TRBJ1-5; tentative D call: TRBD1 (6 bases). The CDR3 has 16 residues. Germline assignment: CDR1 MNHEY and CDR2 SMNVEV (reference sequence). The V end lost 6 bases, the J end lost 2 bases, and 17 bases lay between the germline ends. CDR3 amino acids: CASRGLGPGGNQPQHF. In nucleotides, the CDR3 is TGTGCCAGCAGGGGGCTTGGACCAGGGGGCAATCAGCCCCAGCATTTT.

The J gene is TRBJ2-1, the V gene TRBV19, with a possible D match to TRBD1 (6 bases). The V end lost 9 bases, the J end lost 6 bases, and 12 bases lay between the germline ends. The CDR3 sequence is 12 residues long. Per germline, CDR1 LNHDA and CDR2 SQIVND (reference sequence). CDR3: CASRTVSNEQFF. The CDR3 coding sequence is TGTGCCAGCAGGACAGTTTCCAATGAGCAGTTCTTC.

This chain joins TRBV18 and TRBJ1-2; the D is unclear. Per the germline V gene, CDR1 is KGHSH and CDR2 is LQKENI. Trimming took off 5 bases at V and 2 bases at J, with 15 bases between the two ends. The CDR3 has 15 residues. CDR3 loop: CASSLSGTRNYGYTF. The CDR3, as DNA: TGTGCCAGCTCATTGTCTGGTACGAGGAACTATGGCTACACCTTC.

This chain links TRBV6-5 with TRBJ2-6; D remains unclear. V lost 6 bases, J lost 4 bases, and 10 bases lay in between. CDR3 length: 14 amino acids. In germline, CDR1 is MNHEY, CDR2 SVGAGI. The CDR3 nucleotides are TGTGCCAGCAGAATCGGGTCGGGGGCCAACGTCCTGACTTTC. Protein: CASRIGSGANVLTF.

V and J are TRBV7-2 and TRBJ2-3, with 11 bases fitting TRBD1. The CDR3 covers 18 residues. Per the germline V gene, CDR1 is SGHTA and CDR2 is FQGNSA. V lost 6 bases to trimming and J lost 5 bases; unmatched junction nucleotides: 16. The CDR3 here is CASSFTRPGQGGKDTQYF. The CDR3 DNA sequence: TGTGCCAGCAGTTTTACTAGACCGGGACAGGGGGGGAAAGATACGCAGTATTTT.

This clone was picked up a small number of times. This chain connects TRBV14 to TRBJ1-2; tentative D call: TRBD1 (5 bases). The length of the CDR3 is 16 residues. V lost 3 bases, J lost 0 bases, and 14 bases lay in between. Germline-derived CDR1 and CDR2 are SGHDN and FVKESK. The CDR3 loop reads CASSHPRDGANYGYTF. CDR3 bases: TGTGCCAGCAGCCATCCGCGGGACGGCGCTAACTATGGCTACACCTTC.

The V call is TRBV2, the J call TRBJ2-2; 13 nucleotides line up with TRBD2. Germline V gives CDR1 SNHLY, CDR2 FYNNEI. V gave up 6 bases and J gave up 5 bases; unmatched junction bases: 3. The CDR3 extends over 15 amino acids. CDR3 sequence: CASRVGLAGTGELFF. The CDR3 DNA reads TGTGCCAGCAGAGTGGGACTAGCGGGGACCGGGGAGCTGTTTTTT.

The CDR3 spells CASSLVGGARYNEQFF. The DNA for the CDR3 is TGTGCCAGCAGCTTAGTTGGGGGGGCCAGGTACAATGAGCAGTTCTTC. This sequence joins TRBV7-7 and TRBJ2-1; the D gene is possibly TRBD2 (7 bases). Trimming left V 1 base short and J 4 bases short, with 14 bases between. The germline V gene has CDR1 SSHAT and CDR2 FNYEAQ (reference sequence). This CDR3 has 16 amino acids.

The chain combines TRBV20-1 with TRBJ1-4; D is undetermined. The germline CDR1 and CDR2 sequences are DFQATT and SNEGSKA (reference sequence). The length of the CDR3 is 11 residues. Trimming removed 3 bases from V and 8 bases from J, with 7 bases in between. The CDR3 nucleotides are TGCAGTGCTAGTGGCGGCGAAAAACTGTTTTTT. Residues: CSASGGEKLFF.